This TCR beta chain is drawn from a study of cytomegalovirus exposure and HLA in healthy donors. Study findings and constraints: A few of the chains that were CMV-associated were confirmed in vitro to be specific for CMV antigens. Both high specificity and high sensitivity reportedly marked the classifier's diagnosis of cytomegalovirus status. The study flagged around 150 TCR beta chains as cytomegalovirus-associated.

On this clone itself: Its target is unknown.

This CDR3 comprises 13 residues. The ends were cut back, 5 bases at V and 7 bases at J, with 12 bases in the middle. The germline V gene has CDR1 LNHDA and CDR2 SQIVND (reference sequence). Repertoires were generated with immunoSEQ multiplex PCR, while TCRdb's copy carries only in-frame clones and drops some. The sample includes about 240,000 clones, approximately 83% of them seen just once. Source material: PBMCs. The V call is TRBV19, the J call TRBJ2-1; D ambiguous. The TCR comes from a woman in her twenties or thirties in good health and CMV-seropositive. The CDR3 sequence: CASSATTPNEQFF. In nucleotides, the CDR3 is TGTGCCAGTAGTGCCACTACGCCGAATGAGCAGTTCTTC.